This TCR beta chain was sequenced for a study of OX40 agonist ivuxolimab in advanced cancers. Repertoires were generated with immunoSEQ multiplex PCR, while TCRdb's copy carries only in-frame clones and drops some. This sample has under 50,000 clones, with more than 75% found just once. CDR1 LNHDA and CDR2 SQIVND come from the germline V gene (reference sequence). This CDR3 is built from 13 residues. V gave up 9 bases and J gave up 4 bases, with 15 bases separating them. The material sequenced was CD4+ or CD8+ T cells sorted from blood, taken in a trial of the OX40 agonist ivuxolimab. The sequence came from an adult with an advanced solid tumor such as melanoma, head and neck, liver or kidney cancer. The chain carries TRBV19 and TRBJ2-5; tentative D call: TRBD2 (6 bases). CDR3 sequence reads: CASSGGGRETQYF. CDR3 bases: TGTGCCAGCAGTGGGGGAGGTCGAGAGACCCAGTACTTC.